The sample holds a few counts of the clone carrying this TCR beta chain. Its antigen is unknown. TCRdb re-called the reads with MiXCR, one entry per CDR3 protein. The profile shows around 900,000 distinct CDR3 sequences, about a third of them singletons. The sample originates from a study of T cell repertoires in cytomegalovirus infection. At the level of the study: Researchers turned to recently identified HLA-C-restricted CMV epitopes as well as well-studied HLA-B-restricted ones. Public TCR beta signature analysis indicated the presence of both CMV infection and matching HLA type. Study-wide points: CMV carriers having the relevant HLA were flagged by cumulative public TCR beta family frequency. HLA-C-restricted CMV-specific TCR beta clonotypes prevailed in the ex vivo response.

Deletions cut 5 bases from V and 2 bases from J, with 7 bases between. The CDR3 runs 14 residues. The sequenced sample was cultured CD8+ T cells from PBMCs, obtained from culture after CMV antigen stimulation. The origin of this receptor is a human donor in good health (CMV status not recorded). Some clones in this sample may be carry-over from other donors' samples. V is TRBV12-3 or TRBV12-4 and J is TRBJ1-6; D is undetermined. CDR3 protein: CASSNGAYNSPLHF. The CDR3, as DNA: TGTGCCAGCAGTAATGGGGCCTATAATTCACCCCTCCACTTT.